A selection of T cell receptor beta chains follows, all from one sample in a study of Graves' ophthalmopathy and Graves' hyperthyroidism. TCRdb ran MiXCR on the multiplex PCR reads and lists one entry per CDR3 protein. The repertoire holds 400,000 or so distinct CDR3 sequences, with 15% as singletons. Sequencing was carried out using peripheral blood. Receptors were obtained from a woman between 18 and 30 years old with stable Graves' hyperthyroidism. Both conserved end residues are part of each CDR3. A D gene is named only where the DNA matches it firmly. Expanded clones are given a class, and other clones once, few, many or no size at all.

NA	TRBV6-2/TRBV6-3	TRBJ1-1	many	TGTGCCAGCAGCCCCACCGAGTTGGCTGAAGCTTTCTTT	CASSPTELAEAFF
TRBD1	TRBV12-5	TRBJ1-1	many	TGTGCTAGTGGGGGAACAGGGGCGTTGGGCACTGAAGCTTTCTTT	CASGGTGALGTEAFF
NA	TRBV24-1	TRBJ2-5	NA	TGTGTCATCAGTGTTTTCGGAGAGACCCAGTACTTC	CVISVFGETQYF
NA	TRBV7-6	TRBJ2-7	many	TGTGCCAGCAGCTTATTTGGGGGAAACTACGAGCAGTACTTC	CASSLFGGNYEQYF
TRBD1	TRBV6-2/TRBV6-3	TRBJ1-5	many	TGTGCCAGCAGTTACCCAGGGGGCGTCAATCAGCCCCAGCATTTT	CASSYPGGVNQPQHF
TRBD1	TRBV6-5	TRBJ1-1	NA	TGTGCCAGCAGTTACGAGACAGGGGGGACTGAAGCTTTCTTT	CASSYETGGTEAFF
NA	TRBV7-3	TRBJ1-6	NA	TGTGCCAGCAGCTGGGGGGCAGATTCACCCCTCCACTTT	CASSWGADSPLHF
NA	TRBV12-3/TRBV12-4	TRBJ1-5	many	TGTGCCAGCAGTTCCTTAGGGGACAAAAATCAGCCCCAGCATTTT	CASSSLGDKNQPQHF
TRBD1	TRBV7-9	TRBJ2-7	many	TGTGCCAGCAGCTCGACGACAGGGTCATCCTACGAGCAGTACTTC	CASSSTTGSSYEQYF
NA	TRBV24-1	TRBJ1-3	many	TGTGCCGCCGGTTCTGGAAACACCATATATTTT	CAAGSGNTIYF
NA	TRBV9	TRBJ2-3	many	TGTGCCAGCAGCGTAGAGCCTAGCCGCACAGATACGCAGTATTTT	CASSVEPSRTDTQYF
NA	TRBV6-2/TRBV6-3	TRBJ2-7	many	TGTGCCAGCAGTTCCATTATCTACGAGCAGTACTTC	CASSSIIYEQYF
NA	TRBV6-1	TRBJ1-3	NA	TGTGCCAGCAGTGAACAGCGGGCGAGCTCTGGAAACACCATATATTTT	CASSEQRASSGNTIYF
NA	TRBV14	TRBJ1-1	NA	TGTGCCAGCAGCCACGCGACAGAACTCCTATTTAACACTGAAGCTTTCTTT	CASSHATELLFNTEAFF
TRBD1	TRBV10-3	TRBJ1-1	many	TGTGCCATCAGCGGGGACAGGGGAGGCACTGAAGCTTTCTTT	CAISGDRGGTEAFF
TRBD2	TRBV12-3/TRBV12-4	TRBJ2-5	few	TGTGCCAGCAGTCTCTCCGGGACTAGCAAAGAGACCCAGTACTTC	CASSLSGTSKETQYF
TRBD1	TRBV28	TRBJ1-2	many	TGTGCCAGCAGTCTTCAAACAGGGGTTTCTGGCTACACCTTC	CASSLQTGVSGYTF
NA	TRBV24-1	TRBJ2-3	NA	TGTGCCACCAGTGATTCGGGACTCTTGACAGATACGCAGTATTTT	CATSDSGLLTDTQYF
TRBD1	TRBV7-9	TRBJ2-7	NA	TGTGCCAGCAGCTTGACAGGGGTTATTTACGAGCAGTACTTC	CASSLTGVIYEQYF
NA	TRBV5-1	TRBJ1-4	few	TGCGCCAGCAGCCCCGAGGGGACGGATGAAAAACTGTTTTTT	CASSPEGTDEKLFF
NA	TRBV12-3/TRBV12-4	TRBJ2-6	NA	TGTGCCACAGGTCCTTCCGGGGTTTTATCTGGGGCCAACGTCCTGACTTTC	CATGPSGVLSGANVLTF
NA	TRBV6-5	TRBJ2-2	NA	TGTGCCAGCAGTTACTTGGGGGGAGGCACCGGGGAGCTGTTTTTT	CASSYLGGGTGELFF
NA	TRBV6-2/TRBV6-3	TRBJ1-2	many	TGTGCCAGCAGTTACTCGATGTTGGGAAGCGAAACTAACTATGGCTACACCTTC	CASSYSMLGSETNYGYTF
NA	TRBV5-1	TRBJ2-7	many	TGCGCCAGCAGCTTGTTTGAGCAGTACTTC	CASSLFEQYF
NA	TRBV15	TRBJ2-5	once	TGTGCCACCATCGTTCAGGGGACCCAGTACTTC	CATIVQGTQYF
NA	TRBV6-1	TRBJ1-1	NA	TGTGCCAGCAGCCCTCGGACGGGAGGGATGAACACTGAAGCTTTCTTT	CASSPRTGGMNTEAFF